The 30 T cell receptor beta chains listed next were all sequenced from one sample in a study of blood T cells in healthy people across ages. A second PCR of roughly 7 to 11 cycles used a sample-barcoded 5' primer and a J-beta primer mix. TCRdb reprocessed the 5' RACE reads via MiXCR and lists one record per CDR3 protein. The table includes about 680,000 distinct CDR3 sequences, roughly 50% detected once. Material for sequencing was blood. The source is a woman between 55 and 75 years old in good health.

CDR3 protein: CASSQLDLTGTDTQYF. In nucleotides, the CDR3 is TGCGCCAGCAGCCAACTCGACCTTACAGGGACAGATACGCAGTATTTT. The V call is TRBV4-3, the J call TRBJ2-3, with a weak D call TRBD1 (6 bases). The CDR3 loop spans 16 amino acids. The germline V gene encodes CDR1 LGHNA and CDR2 YSLEER. Deletions cut 2 bases from V and 3 bases from J, with 15 bases between.

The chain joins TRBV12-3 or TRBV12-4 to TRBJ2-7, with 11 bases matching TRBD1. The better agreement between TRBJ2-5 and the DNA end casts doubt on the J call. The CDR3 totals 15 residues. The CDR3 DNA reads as TGTGCCAGCAGCCGGACAGGGGGCTTAAGGGAGACCCAGTACTTC. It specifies CASSRTGGLRETQYF.

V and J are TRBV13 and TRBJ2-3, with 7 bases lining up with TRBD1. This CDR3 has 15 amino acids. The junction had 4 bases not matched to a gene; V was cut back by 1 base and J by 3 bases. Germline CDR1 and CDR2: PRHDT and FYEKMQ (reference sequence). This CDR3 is CASSLAGQRTDTQYF. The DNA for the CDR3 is TGTGCCAGCAGCTTAGCGGGACAGAGGACAGATACGCAGTATTTT.

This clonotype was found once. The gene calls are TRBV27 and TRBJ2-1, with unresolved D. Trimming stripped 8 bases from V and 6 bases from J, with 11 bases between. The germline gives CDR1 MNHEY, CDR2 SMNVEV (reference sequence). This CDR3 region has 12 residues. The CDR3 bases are TGTGCCAGCTGTGGGTTCGGCAATGAGCAGTTCTTC. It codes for CASCGFGNEQFF.

Here the CDR3 DNA reads TGTGCCGTCCAAAGAGCGGGAGGGGAGGGCTACACCTTC. Amino acid sequence: CAVQRAGGEGYTF. This chain uses TRBV10-3 with TRBJ1-2, with D possibly being TRBD1 (5 bases). V was pared by 11 bases and J by 8 bases, with 21 bases between. The CDR3 has 13 amino acids. The germline CDR1 and CDR2 sequences are ENHRY and SYGVKD.

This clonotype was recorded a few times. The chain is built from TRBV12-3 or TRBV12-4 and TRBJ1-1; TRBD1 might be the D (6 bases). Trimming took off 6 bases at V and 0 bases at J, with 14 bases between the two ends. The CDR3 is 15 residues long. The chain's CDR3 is CASRYRQVLNTEAFF. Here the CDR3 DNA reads TGTGCCAGCAGGTACCGACAGGTCCTGAACACTGAAGCTTTCTTT.

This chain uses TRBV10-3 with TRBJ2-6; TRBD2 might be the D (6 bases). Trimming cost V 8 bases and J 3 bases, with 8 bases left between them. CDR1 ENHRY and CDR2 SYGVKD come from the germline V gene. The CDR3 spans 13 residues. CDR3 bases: TGTGCCATCCGACTAGGTGGGGCCAACGTCCTGACTTTC. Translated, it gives CAIRLGGANVLTF.

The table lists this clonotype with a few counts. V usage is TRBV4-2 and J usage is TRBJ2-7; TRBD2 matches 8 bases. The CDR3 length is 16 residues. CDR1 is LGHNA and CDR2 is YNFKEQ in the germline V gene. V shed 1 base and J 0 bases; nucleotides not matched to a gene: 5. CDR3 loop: CASSQGSGSGSYEQYF. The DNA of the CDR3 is TGTGCCAGCAGCCAAGGAAGCGGGAGTGGCTCCTACGAGCAGTACTTC.

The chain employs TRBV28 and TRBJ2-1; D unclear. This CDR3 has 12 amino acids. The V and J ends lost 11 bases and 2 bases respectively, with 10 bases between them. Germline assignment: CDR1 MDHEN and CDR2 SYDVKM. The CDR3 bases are TGTGCCGGTGGTGGCACCTACAATGAGCAGTTCTTC. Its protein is CAGGGTYNEQFF.

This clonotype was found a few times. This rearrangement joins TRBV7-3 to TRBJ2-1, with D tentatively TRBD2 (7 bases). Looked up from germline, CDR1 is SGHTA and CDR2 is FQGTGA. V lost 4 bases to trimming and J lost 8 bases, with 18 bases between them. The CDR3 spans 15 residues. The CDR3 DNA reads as TGTGCCAGCAGCTACACAGGGCGGGGGCTAGATGAGCAGTTCTTC. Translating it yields CASSYTGRGLDEQFF.

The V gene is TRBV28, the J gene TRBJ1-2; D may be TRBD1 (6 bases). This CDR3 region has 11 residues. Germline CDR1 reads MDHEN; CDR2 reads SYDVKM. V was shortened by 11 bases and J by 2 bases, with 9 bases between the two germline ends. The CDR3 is CAAGQNYGYTF. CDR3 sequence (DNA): TGTGCCGCCGGACAGAACTATGGCTACACCTTC.

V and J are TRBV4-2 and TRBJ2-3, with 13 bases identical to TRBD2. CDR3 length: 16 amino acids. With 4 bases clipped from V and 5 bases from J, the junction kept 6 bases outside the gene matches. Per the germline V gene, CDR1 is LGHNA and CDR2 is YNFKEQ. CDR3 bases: TGTGCCAGCAGCCTCGGGACTAGCGGGATTCTAGATACGCAGTATTTT. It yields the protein CASSLGTSGILDTQYF.

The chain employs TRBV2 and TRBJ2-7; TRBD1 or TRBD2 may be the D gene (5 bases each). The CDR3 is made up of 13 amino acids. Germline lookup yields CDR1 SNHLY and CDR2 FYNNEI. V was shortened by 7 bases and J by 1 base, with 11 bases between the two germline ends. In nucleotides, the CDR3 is TGTGCCAGCATATCGGGGCTTTCCTACGAGCAGTACTTC. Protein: CASISGLSYEQYF.

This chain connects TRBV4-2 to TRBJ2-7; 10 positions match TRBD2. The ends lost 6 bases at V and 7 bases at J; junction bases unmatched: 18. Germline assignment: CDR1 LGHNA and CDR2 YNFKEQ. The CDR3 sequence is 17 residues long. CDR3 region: CASRGTSGKDVNNEQYF. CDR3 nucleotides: TGTGCCAGCAGGGGTACTAGCGGGAAAGATGTAAACAATGAGCAGTACTTC.

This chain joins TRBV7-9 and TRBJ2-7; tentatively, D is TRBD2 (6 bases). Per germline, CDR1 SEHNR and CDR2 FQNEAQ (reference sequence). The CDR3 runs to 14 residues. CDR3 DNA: TGTGCGAGCGACCGGCGGGGATTCTTACGCGAGCAGTACTTC. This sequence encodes CASDRRGFLREQYF.

As DNA, the CDR3 is TGCAGCGTTGAAGAAGGGGCTGGGGCTGAAGCTTTCTTT. Translating it yields CSVEEGAGAEAFF. The genes are TRBV29-1 and TRBJ1-1; D perhaps matches TRBD1 (5 bases). This CDR3 spans 13 amino acids. V was clipped by 0 bases and J by 6 bases, with 11 bases between them. In germline, CDR1 is SQVTM, CDR2 ANQGSEA.

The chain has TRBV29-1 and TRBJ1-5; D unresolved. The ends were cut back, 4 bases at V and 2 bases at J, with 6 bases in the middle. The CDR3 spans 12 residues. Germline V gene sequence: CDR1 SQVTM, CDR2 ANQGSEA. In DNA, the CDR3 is TGCAGCGTTGTATTCGGCAATCAGCCCCAGCATTTT. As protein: CSVVFGNQPQHF.

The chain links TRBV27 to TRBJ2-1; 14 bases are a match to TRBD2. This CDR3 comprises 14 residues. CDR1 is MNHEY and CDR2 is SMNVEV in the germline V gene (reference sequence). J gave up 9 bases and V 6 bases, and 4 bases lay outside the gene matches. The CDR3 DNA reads TGTGCCAGCAGGACTAGCGGGAGGGCCGCTGAGCAGTTCTTC. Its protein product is CASRTSGRAAEQFF.

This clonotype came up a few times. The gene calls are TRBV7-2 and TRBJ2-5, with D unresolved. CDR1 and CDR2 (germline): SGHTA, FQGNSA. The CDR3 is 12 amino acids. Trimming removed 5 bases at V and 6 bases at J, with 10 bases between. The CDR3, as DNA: TGTGCCAGCAGCCGAGATCTGCAGACCCAGTACTTC. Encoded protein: CASSRDLQTQYF.

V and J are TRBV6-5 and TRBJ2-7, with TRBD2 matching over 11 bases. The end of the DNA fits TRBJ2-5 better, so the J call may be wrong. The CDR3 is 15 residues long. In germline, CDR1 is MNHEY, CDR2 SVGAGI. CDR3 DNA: TGTGCCAGCAGTTACGGGACTAGCGGTCGGGAGACCCAGTACTTC. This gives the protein CASSYGTSGRETQYF.

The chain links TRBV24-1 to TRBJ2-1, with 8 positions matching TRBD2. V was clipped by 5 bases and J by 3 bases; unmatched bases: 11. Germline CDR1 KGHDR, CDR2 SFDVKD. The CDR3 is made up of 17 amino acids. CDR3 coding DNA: TGTGCCACCAGTGCAAGCAGCGGGAGTCGGGTCTACAATGAGCAGTTCTTC. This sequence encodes CATSASSGSRVYNEQFF.

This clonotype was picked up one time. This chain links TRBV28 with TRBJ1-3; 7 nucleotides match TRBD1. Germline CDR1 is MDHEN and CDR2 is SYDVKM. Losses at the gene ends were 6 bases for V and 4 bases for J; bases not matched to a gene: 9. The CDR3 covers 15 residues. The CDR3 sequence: CASRIDRATGNTIYF. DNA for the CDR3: TGTGCCAGCAGGATTGACAGGGCAACGGGAAACACCATATATTTT.

This CDR3 reads CASSLRTGLANNEQFF. The CDR3 DNA follows: TGCGCCAGCAGCTTAAGGACCGGACTAGCAAACAATGAGCAGTTCTTC. The J gene is TRBJ2-1, the V gene TRBV5-1; 8 bases are shared with TRBD2. Germline CDR1 reads SGHRS; CDR2 reads YFSETQ. This CDR3 spans 16 amino acids. V lost 2 bases and J lost 5; bases outside the gene matches: 9.

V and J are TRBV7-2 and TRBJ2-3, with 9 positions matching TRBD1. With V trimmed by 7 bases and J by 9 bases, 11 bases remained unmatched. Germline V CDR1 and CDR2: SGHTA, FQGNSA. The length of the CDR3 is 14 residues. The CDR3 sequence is CASISPQGAGTQYF. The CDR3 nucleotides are TGTGCCAGCATCAGTCCACAGGGGGCCGGGACGCAGTATTTT.

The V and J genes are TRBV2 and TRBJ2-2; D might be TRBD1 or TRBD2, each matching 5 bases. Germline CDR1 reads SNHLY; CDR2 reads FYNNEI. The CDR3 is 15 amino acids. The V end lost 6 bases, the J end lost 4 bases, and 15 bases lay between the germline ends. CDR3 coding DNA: TGTGCCAGCAGGGGGGTGACACGGGGCACCGGGGAGCTGTTTTTT. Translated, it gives CASRGVTRGTGELFF.

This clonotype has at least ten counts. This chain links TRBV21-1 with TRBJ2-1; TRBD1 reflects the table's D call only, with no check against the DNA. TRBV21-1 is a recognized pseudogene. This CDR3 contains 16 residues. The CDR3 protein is CASSKTGTGGVNEQFF. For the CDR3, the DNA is TGTGCCAGCAGCAAAACGGGGACAGGGGGAGTAAATGAGCAGTTCTTC.

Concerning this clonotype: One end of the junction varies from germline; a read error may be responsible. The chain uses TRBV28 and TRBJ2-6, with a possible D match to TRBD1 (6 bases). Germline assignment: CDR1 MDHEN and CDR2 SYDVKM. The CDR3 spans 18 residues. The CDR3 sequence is CASSLLATGISRANVLTF. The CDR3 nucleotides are TGTGCCAGCAGTTTATTGGCCACAGGGATCTCTAGGGCCAACGTCCTGACTTTC.

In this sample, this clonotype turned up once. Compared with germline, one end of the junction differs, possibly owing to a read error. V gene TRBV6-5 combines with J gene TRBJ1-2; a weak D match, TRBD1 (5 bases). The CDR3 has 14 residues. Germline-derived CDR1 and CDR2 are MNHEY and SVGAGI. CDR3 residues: CTSTDEGAFYGYTF. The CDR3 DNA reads TGTACCAGCACCGACGAAGGGGCGTTCTATGGCTACACCTTC.

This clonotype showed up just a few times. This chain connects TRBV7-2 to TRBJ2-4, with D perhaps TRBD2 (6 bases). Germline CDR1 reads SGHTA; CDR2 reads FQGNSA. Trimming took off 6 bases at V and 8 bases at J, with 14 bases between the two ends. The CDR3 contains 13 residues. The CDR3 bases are TGTGCCAGCAGTTATGGGACTCCGGACATTCAGTACTTC. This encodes CASSYGTPDIQYF.

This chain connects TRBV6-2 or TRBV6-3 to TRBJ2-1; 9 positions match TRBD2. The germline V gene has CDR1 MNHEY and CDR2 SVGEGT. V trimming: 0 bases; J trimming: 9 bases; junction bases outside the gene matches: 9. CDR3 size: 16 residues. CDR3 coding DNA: TGTGCCAGCAGTTACTCGGCGGGAGGGCCACTCGGTGAGCAGTTCTTC. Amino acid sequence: CASSYSAGGPLGEQFF.